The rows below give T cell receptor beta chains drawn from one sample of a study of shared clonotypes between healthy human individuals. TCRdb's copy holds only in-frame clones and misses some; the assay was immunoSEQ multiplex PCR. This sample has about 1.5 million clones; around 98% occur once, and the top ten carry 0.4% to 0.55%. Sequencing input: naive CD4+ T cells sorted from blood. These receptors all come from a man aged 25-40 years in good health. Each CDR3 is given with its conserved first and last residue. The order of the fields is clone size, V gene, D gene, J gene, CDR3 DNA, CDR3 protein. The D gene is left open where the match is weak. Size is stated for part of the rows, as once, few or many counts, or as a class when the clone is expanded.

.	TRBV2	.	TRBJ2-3	TGTGCCAGCAGTGAACTCACGGGAGGCACAGATACGCAGTATTTT	CASSELTGGTDTQYF
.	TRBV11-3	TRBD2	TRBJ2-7	TGTGCCAGCAGCCCCCCTAGCGGGAGTCTCTACGAGCAGTACTTC	CASSPPSGSLYEQYF
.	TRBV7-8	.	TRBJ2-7	TGTGCCGTTGCCAAGGGCCCCGACTACGAGCAGTACTTC	CAVAKGPDYEQYF
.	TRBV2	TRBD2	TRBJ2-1	TGTGCCAGCAGTCCATTTAGCGGGAGGAAAGTTAATGAGCAGTTCTTC	CASSPFSGRKVNEQFF
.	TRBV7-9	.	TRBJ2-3	TGTGCCAGCAGCTTAGCCCAACCTCGAAATACGCAGTATTTT	CASSLAQPRNTQYF
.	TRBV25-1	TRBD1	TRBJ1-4	TGTGCCAGCAGTAAGACAGGGGCCAAAGAAAAACTGTTTTTT	CASSKTGAKEKLFF
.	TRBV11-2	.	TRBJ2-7	TGTGCCAGCAGCGATCGAATAGGGGCTAGTCTATCCTACGAGCAGTACTTC	CASSDRIGASLSYEQYF
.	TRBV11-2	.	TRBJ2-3	TGTGCCAGCAGCTTAGAGGGGGGTTGGAGCACAGATACGCAGTATTTT	CASSLEGGWSTDTQYF
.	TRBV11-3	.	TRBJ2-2	TGTGCCAGCAGCTTAACCCTAGGTCAAAGCCGCGGGGAGCTGTTTTTT	CASSLTLGQSRGELFF
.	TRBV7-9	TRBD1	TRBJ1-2	TGTGCCAGCAGCTCGAAGACAGGGGGTCTGAGTGGCTACACCTTC	CASSSKTGGLSGYTF
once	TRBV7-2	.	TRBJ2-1	TGTGCCAGCAGCTCGGGACCCAGCAGTGGTGAGCAGTTCTTC	CASSSGPSSGEQFF
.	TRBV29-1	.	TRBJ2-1	TGCAGCGTTGAAGATGACCCCTACAATGAGCAGTTCTTC	CSVEDDPYNEQFF
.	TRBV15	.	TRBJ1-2	TGTGCCACCAGCAGAGAACAGGGAATCGGCTACACCTTC	CATSREQGIGYTF
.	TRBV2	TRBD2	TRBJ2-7	TGTGCCAGCAGTGAATCCGGGACTAGCAGCTACGAGCAGTACTTC	CASSESGTSSYEQYF
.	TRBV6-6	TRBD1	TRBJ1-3	TGTGCCAGCAGGCACCGACAGGGCTGGGACACCATATATTTT	CASRHRQGWDTIYF
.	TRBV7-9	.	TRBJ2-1	TGTGCCAGCAGCCAGACGGACAATGAGCAGTTCTTC	CASSQTDNEQFF
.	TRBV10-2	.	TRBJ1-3	TGCGCCAGCAGTGAATCGGACAAACTATCTGGAAACACCATATATTTT	CASSESDKLSGNTIYF
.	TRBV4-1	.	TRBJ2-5	TGCGCCAGCAGCCGCCTGGAGTACCAAGAGACCCAGTACTTC	CASSRLEYQETQYF
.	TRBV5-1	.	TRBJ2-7	TGCGCCAGCAGTAATAGGACAGCCTCCTACGAGCAGTACTTC	CASSNRTASYEQYF
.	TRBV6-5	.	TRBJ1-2	TGTGCCAGCAGCCCCGGGTTCGGCAGGCCCTATGGCTACACCTTC	CASSPGFGRPYGYTF
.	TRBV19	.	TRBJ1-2	TGTGCCAGTAGTATTGAGGCCCGGAGTGGCTATGGCTACACCTTC	CASSIEARSGYGYTF
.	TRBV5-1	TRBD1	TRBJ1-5	TGCGCCAGCAGCGTCGCAGGGGGTCAGCCCCAGCATTTT	CASSVAGGQPQHF
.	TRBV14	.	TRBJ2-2	TGTGCCAGCAGCCCCAAGGGGCAGATGAACACCGGGGAGCTGTTTTTT	CASSPKGQMNTGELFF
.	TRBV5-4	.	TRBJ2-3	TGTGCCAGCAGCTTCCCAGGGGGGATCACAGATACGCAGTATTTT	CASSFPGGITDTQYF
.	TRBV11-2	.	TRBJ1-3	TGTGCCAGCAGCTTACTGGGCAGGCCGGACTCTGGAAACACCATATATTTT	CASSLLGRPDSGNTIYF
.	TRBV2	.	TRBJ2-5	TGTGCCAGCAGCCCTCAGGGTGGGGAGACCCAGTACTTC	CASSPQGGETQYF
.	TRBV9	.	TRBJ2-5	TGTGCCAGCAGCCGCCGCATGGGGCCTGGGGAGCAAGAGACCCAGTACTTC	CASSRRMGPGEQETQYF
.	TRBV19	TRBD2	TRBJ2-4	TGTGCCAGTAGTCTATCCCGACTAGCGGGAGCCAAAAACATTCAGTACTTC	CASSLSRLAGAKNIQYF
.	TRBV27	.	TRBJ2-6	TGTGCCAGCAGTTTACAAAAGGTATCTAGCTCTGGGGCCAACGTCCTGACTTTC	CASSLQKVSSSGANVLTF
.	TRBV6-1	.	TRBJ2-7	TGTGCCAGCAGAGTCGGTTCCTACGAGCAGTACTTC	CASRVGSYEQYF
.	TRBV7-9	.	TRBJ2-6	TGTGCCAGCAGCTTAGCTAGGGATGGGGCCAACGTCCTGACTTTC	CASSLARDGANVLTF
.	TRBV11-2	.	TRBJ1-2	TGTGCCAGCAGCTTACCCGGCCCGGGTGGCTACACCTTC	CASSLPGPGGYTF
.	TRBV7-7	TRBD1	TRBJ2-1	TGTGCTAGCAGCCGTGGGGGACAGAACTACAATGAGCAGTTCTTC	CASSRGGQNYNEQFF
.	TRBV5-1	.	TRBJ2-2	TGCGCCAGCAGCTTGGTGTCAGGATCTCAGTACACCGGGGAGCTGTTTTTT	CASSLVSGSQYTGELFF
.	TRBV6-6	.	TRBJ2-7	TGTGCCAGCAGTTACTCATCTAGCCTTGGCGAGCAGTACTTC	CASSYSSSLGEQYF
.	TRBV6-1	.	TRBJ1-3	TGTGCCAGCCGGGGGAGCTCTGGAAACACCATATATTTT	CASRGSSGNTIYF
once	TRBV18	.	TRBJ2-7	TGTGCCAGCTCACCACTTAACGAGCAGTACTTC	CASSPLNEQYF
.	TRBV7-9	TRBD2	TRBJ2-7	TGTGCCAGCAGCTTACCCCTAGCGGGAGAGGGTTTGGGATACGAGCAGTACTTC	CASSLPLAGEGLGYEQYF
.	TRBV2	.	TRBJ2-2	TGTGCCAGCAGTGAAAAGACACCCACCGGGGAGCTGTTTTTT	CASSEKTPTGELFF
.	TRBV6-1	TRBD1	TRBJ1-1	TGTGCCAGCAGTCAGAGGACAGGGGGGAACACTGAAGCTTTCTTT	CASSQRTGGNTEAFF
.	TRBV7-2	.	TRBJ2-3	TGTGCCAGCAGCTTGGACAAGGCCGTGAATACGCAGTATTTT	CASSLDKAVNTQYF
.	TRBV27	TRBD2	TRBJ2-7	TGTGCCAGCAGTTTATCTGGGCTAGCGGAATCCTACGAGCAGTACTTC	CASSLSGLAESYEQYF
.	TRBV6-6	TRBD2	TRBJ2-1	TGTGCCACCACGACTAGCGGGAACAATGAGCAGTTCTTC	CATTTSGNNEQFF
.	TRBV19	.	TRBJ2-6	TGTGCCAGTAGTATAGATCTCGCCCGGGGACTGACTTTC	CASSIDLARGLTF
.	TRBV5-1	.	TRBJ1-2	TGCGCCAGCAGACCCGGACAAGACTATGGCTACACCTTC	CASRPGQDYGYTF
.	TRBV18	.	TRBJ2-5	TGTGCCAGCTCACCTAGAGGGGAGACCCAGTACTTC	CASSPRGETQYF
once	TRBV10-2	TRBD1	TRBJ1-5	TGCGCCAGCAGTGAGTCGCTTCAGGCCCGGGACAGGGTTAATCAGCCCCAGCATTTT	CASSESLQARDRVNQPQHF
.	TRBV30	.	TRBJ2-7	TGTGCCTGGAGTCTTCACGACGGATACTACGAGCAGTACTTC	CAWSLHDGYYEQYF
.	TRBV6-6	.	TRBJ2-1	TGTGCCAGCAGTTACTCCCAAGGGCCTGAGCAGTTCTTC	CASSYSQGPEQFF
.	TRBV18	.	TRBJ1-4	TGTGCCAGCTCACCAAGTCTTACTAATGAAAAACTGTTTTTT	CASSPSLTNEKLFF
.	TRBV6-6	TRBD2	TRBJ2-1	TGTGCCAGCAGAGGACAGGGGACTAGCGGATACAATGAGCAGTTCTTC	CASRGQGTSGYNEQFF
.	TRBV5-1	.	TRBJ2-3	TGCGCCAGCACGGTTAGCAGCACAGATACGCAGTATTTT	CASTVSSTDTQYF
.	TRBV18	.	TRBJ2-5	TGTGCCAGCTCACCGCGCCAAATCCTACAGGGAGGTGCGGAGACCCAGTACTTC	CASSPRQILQGGAETQYF
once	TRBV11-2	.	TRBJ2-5	TGTGCCAGCAGCTTAGCACCTACAGGGACCCAAGAGACCCAGTACTTC	CASSLAPTGTQETQYF
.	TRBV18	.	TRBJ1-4	TGTGCCAGCTCACCACGGGCCAGGGGCGTTGGGGAAAAACTGTTTTTT	CASSPRARGVGEKLFF